Listed here is a single TCR beta chain. This specimen comes from a study of control samples from healthy donors and cancer patients. This CDR3 is built from 14 residues. From germline, CDR1 is SGHAT and CDR2 FQNNGV. V was pared by 1 base and J by 3 bases, with 1 base of the junction left unmatched. Sequencing was performed with immunoSEQ multiplex PCR; in TCRdb, only in-frame clones are kept and a portion is missing. Of under 60,000 clones listed, roughly 92% are singletons. The clonotype originates from a man aged 25 to 45 in good health. The sequencing sample was made of blood. The rearrangement links TRBV11-2 to TRBJ2-7, with 9 bases matching TRBD1. In DNA form, the CDR3 reads TGTGCCAGCAGCTTAGGACAGGGGGTCTACGAGCAGTACTTC. This translates into CASSLGQGVYEQYF.